This TCR beta chain stems from a study of liver allograft versus peripheral blood T cells. Study context: Hepatic allograft T cell receptor repertoires were evaluated relative to those present in recipients' peripheral blood. Study findings and constraints: Reportedly, the T cell receptor repertoires inside liver allografts were not the same as those in peripheral blood.

TCRdb reprocessed the reads with MiXCR, giving one entry per CDR3 protein. The profile covers about 16,000 distinct CDR3 sequences, with approximately 20% appearing a single time and more than 9.5% taken by the ten largest. The CDR3 contains 12 residues. Trimming pared 1 base from V and 7 bases from J, leaving 8 bases between. Germline V gene sequence: CDR1 SGHNT, CDR2 YYREEE (reference sequence). As for this clonotype: Antigen specificity is unknown. It may be a read error: a sequence one base away is much more abundant. It is likely a read error, because the conserved phenylalanine at the end of the CDR3 is missing.

The receptor was isolated from a human patient who had a liver transplant. Some of the T cells might come from the graft donor. The rearrangement uses TRBV5-4 and TRBJ1-1; D is ambiguous. CDR3 in amino acids: CASSLKGIEAFI. CDR3 DNA sequence: TGTGCCAGCAGCTTGAAAGGTATTGAAGCTTTCATT.